Listed below are T cell receptor beta chains from one sample, sequenced in a study of cytomegalovirus exposure and HLA in healthy donors. The protocol was immunoSEQ multiplex PCR, while the TCRdb copy is restricted to in-frame clones and leaves out a portion. The repertoire holds over 250,000 clones, with more than 80% as singletons. Specimen: PBMCs. These receptors were taken from a man aged 40-49 years in good health and CMV-seropositive. Each CDR3 is given with its conserved first and last residue.

>17|TRBJ2-5|TRBV4-2
CASSQALAGGPGETQYF
>14|TRBJ2-3|TRBV27
CASSLSQGGDTQYF
>15|TRBJ1-6|TRBV4-1
CASSRTRDRDPPLHF
>11|TRBJ2-1|TRBV5-6
CASQRYNEQFF
>15|TRBJ2-3|TRBV6-5
CASGFSSGPPDTQYF
>12|TRBJ1-2|TRBV5-1
CASSLSGTGYTF
>15|TRBJ1-2|TRBV6-1
CASSEVNSPNYGYTF
>17|TRBJ1-1|TRBV4-1
CASSQLGQGRGNTEAFF
>14|TRBJ1-1|TRBV6-5
CASSGGAMNTEAFF
>13|TRBJ2-7|TRBV7-2
CASSRVSSYEQYF
>15|TRBJ1-1|TRBV4-3
CASSQDIRGGTEAFF
>16|TRBJ1-5|TRBV19
CASSILPGQNNQPQHF
>13|TRBJ1-1|TRBV7-9
CASSPGSTGEAFF
>15|TRBJ1-5|TRBV6-1
CASSRRRVGNQPQHF
>14|TRBJ2-7|TRBV9
CASSAGQGPYEQYF
>14|TRBJ2-3|TRBV5-1
CASMLAYLTGTQYF
>18|TRBJ2-1|TRBV5-4
CASSPLQLAALPYNEQFF
>11|TRBJ1-6|TRBV28
CASSLEGLLHF